This is a list of T cell receptor beta chains from one sample in a study of technical replicates of blood from several donors. Sequencing used immunoSEQ multiplex PCR; TCRdb keeps in-frame clones, though not all of them. The table shows about 83,000 clones, with more than 90% occurring only once. Sequenced sample: T cells isolated from PBMCs. These receptors came from a human donor in good health. The CDR3 runs from the conserved cysteine through the conserved F or W. A D gene is named only where the DNA matches it firmly. Not all rows give a size; the values are once, few, many and, for expanded clones, a class.

j_gene: TRBJ2-1
abundance: .
v_gene: TRBV4-1
d_gene: TRBD2
CDR3nt: TGCGCCAGCAGCCTTAGCGGGAGTGGGAATGAGCAGTTCTTC
CDR3aa: CASSLSGSGNEQFF

j_gene: TRBJ1-2
abundance: .
v_gene: TRBV6-4
d_gene: TRBD1
CDR3nt: TGTGCCAGCAGTGCCTCGACAGGGGGCAACTATGGCTACACCTTC
CDR3aa: CASSASTGGNYGYTF

j_gene: TRBJ2-7
abundance: .
v_gene: TRBV14
d_gene: .
CDR3nt: TGTGCCAGCAGCCAAGGAATCGGGAGCTCCTACGAGCAGTACTTC
CDR3aa: CASSQGIGSSYEQYF

j_gene: TRBJ2-3
abundance: .
v_gene: TRBV18
d_gene: .
CDR3nt: TGTGCCAGCTCAACAATTAGCACAGATACGCAGTATTTT
CDR3aa: CASSTISTDTQYF

j_gene: TRBJ1-1
abundance: .
v_gene: TRBV4-1
d_gene: .
CDR3nt: TGCGCCAGCAGCCAAGAGCGCAGGGGAGGGACTGAAGCTTTCTTT
CDR3aa: CASSQERRGGTEAFF

j_gene: TRBJ1-4
abundance: once
v_gene: TRBV6-6
d_gene: TRBD1
CDR3nt: TGTGCCAGCAAATGGACAGGGAATGGGAATGAAAAACTGTTTTTT
CDR3aa: CASKWTGNGNEKLFF

j_gene: TRBJ1-2
abundance: once
v_gene: TRBV29-1
d_gene: TRBD1
CDR3nt: TGCAGCGTTGAAAACAGGGGTGGCTACACCTTC
CDR3aa: CSVENRGGYTF

j_gene: TRBJ2-1
abundance: .
v_gene: TRBV5-4
d_gene: TRBD1
CDR3nt: TGTGCCAGCAGCTTAACCGGGACAGGGGCTTTTAGCTCCTACAATGAGCAGTTCTTC
CDR3aa: CASSLTGTGAFSSYNEQFF

j_gene: TRBJ1-2
abundance: few
v_gene: TRBV9
d_gene: .
CDR3nt: TGTGCCAGCAGCGTAGAATCCGAGACAGTCTATGGCTACACCTTC
CDR3aa: CASSVESETVYGYTF

j_gene: TRBJ2-7
abundance: .
v_gene: TRBV10-3
d_gene: TRBD1
CDR3nt: TGTGCCATCAGTGGACTGGGACAGAGCTCCTACGAGCAGTACTTC
CDR3aa: CAISGLGQSSYEQYF

j_gene: TRBJ2-4
abundance: .
v_gene: TRBV5-1
d_gene: .
CDR3nt: TGCGCCAGCTGCGGGGACGTCGGTGACATTCAGTACTTC
CDR3aa: CASCGDVGDIQYF

j_gene: TRBJ1-2
abundance: .
v_gene: TRBV11-3
d_gene: .
CDR3nt: TGTGCCAGCAGCGGGGAGGAGTATGGCTACACCTTC
CDR3aa: CASSGEEYGYTF

j_gene: TRBJ1-2
abundance: once
v_gene: TRBV29-1
d_gene: TRBD1
CDR3nt: TGCAGCGTTGAAGGGACAGGGGACGGCTACACCTTC
CDR3aa: CSVEGTGDGYTF

j_gene: TRBJ1-4
abundance: .
v_gene: TRBV28
d_gene: TRBD1
CDR3nt: TGTGCCAGCAGTTCATCGGGACAGCCGGCAACTAATGAAAAACTGTTTTTT
CDR3aa: CASSSSGQPATNEKLFF

j_gene: TRBJ1-2
abundance: .
v_gene: TRBV7-8
d_gene: .
CDR3nt: TGTGCCAGCAGCCACCCCGTTGACAGCCAAGGCTACACCTTC
CDR3aa: CASSHPVDSQGYTF

j_gene: TRBJ2-2
abundance: once
v_gene: TRBV6-5
d_gene: .
CDR3nt: TGTGCCAGCACCATTACGATGGGGGCAGGCGGGGAGCTGTTTTTT
CDR3aa: CASTITMGAGGELFF

j_gene: TRBJ1-1
abundance: .
v_gene: TRBV5-6
d_gene: .
CDR3nt: TGTGCCAGCAGCCCGGACTGGAACACTGAAGCTTTCTTT
CDR3aa: CASSPDWNTEAFF

j_gene: TRBJ1-4
abundance: .
v_gene: TRBV6-5
d_gene: .
CDR3nt: TGTGCCAGCAGTCAAGGGGGGGTGGGCGGTGAAAAACTGTTTTTT
CDR3aa: CASSQGGVGGEKLFF

j_gene: TRBJ1-5
abundance: .
v_gene: TRBV28
d_gene: TRBD1
CDR3nt: TGTGCCAGCAGTAATGGGGGGACAGGGATATATAGCAATCAGCCCCAGCATTTT
CDR3aa: CASSNGGTGIYSNQPQHF

j_gene: TRBJ2-1
abundance: .
v_gene: TRBV9
d_gene: .
CDR3nt: TGTGCCAGCAGCTCGACGACGGGAGCTGGGCAGTTCTTC
CDR3aa: CASSSTTGAGQFF

j_gene: TRBJ2-6
abundance: .
v_gene: TRBV5-8
d_gene: TRBD1
CDR3nt: TGTGCACTAAGGGACAGCACCTCTGGGGCCAACGTCCTGACTTTC
CDR3aa: CALRDSTSGANVLTF

j_gene: TRBJ2-7
abundance: .
v_gene: TRBV5-5
d_gene: .
CDR3nt: TGTGCCAGCAGCTTGGAGGGCGGGGAGACCTACGAGCAGTACTTC
CDR3aa: CASSLEGGETYEQYF

j_gene: TRBJ1-1
abundance: .
v_gene: TRBV15
d_gene: .
CDR3nt: TGTGCCACCTCCAACTTGAACACTGAAGCTTTCTTT
CDR3aa: CATSNLNTEAFF

j_gene: TRBJ2-2
abundance: .
v_gene: TRBV28
d_gene: .
CDR3nt: TGTGCCAGCAGTTTTCTGGGCCGCGGGGAGCTGTTTTTT
CDR3aa: CASSFLGRGELFF

j_gene: TRBJ2-1
abundance: .
v_gene: TRBV5-1
d_gene: .
CDR3nt: TGCGCCAGCAGCTTGTCCTTGGTCGCCGGGACCTACAATGAGCAGTTCTTC
CDR3aa: CASSLSLVAGTYNEQFF

j_gene: TRBJ2-7
abundance: .
v_gene: TRBV30
d_gene: .
CDR3nt: TGTGCCTGGAGTGCGCGGCAGGGAGGAACCTACGAGCAGTACTTC
CDR3aa: CAWSARQGGTYEQYF

j_gene: TRBJ2-7
abundance: .
v_gene: TRBV6-1
d_gene: .
CDR3nt: TGTGCCAGCAGTGAGGGAAGCGGTTCGACCTACGAGCAGTACTTC
CDR3aa: CASSEGSGSTYEQYF

j_gene: TRBJ1-4
abundance: .
v_gene: TRBV5-1
d_gene: .
CDR3nt: TGCGCCAGCAGCCCGGGACTGACTAATGAAAAACTGTTTTTT
CDR3aa: CASSPGLTNEKLFF

j_gene: TRBJ1-1
abundance: few
v_gene: TRBV28
d_gene: .
CDR3nt: TGTGCCAGCAGCCCGCCGGGATCTCGGGCTTTCTTT
CDR3aa: CASSPPGSRAFF

j_gene: TRBJ1-5
abundance: .
v_gene: TRBV4-1
d_gene: .
CDR3nt: TGCGCCAGCAGCCACGGGATTCTAATTAATAGCAATCAGCCCCAGCATTTT
CDR3aa: CASSHGILINSNQPQHF

j_gene: TRBJ2-1
abundance: .
v_gene: TRBV10-1
d_gene: TRBD2
CDR3nt: TGCGCCACTTCATCGGGGGGGCGCCTCAATGAGCAGTTCTTC
CDR3aa: CATSSGGRLNEQFF

j_gene: TRBJ2-7
abundance: .
v_gene: TRBV25-1
d_gene: TRBD1
CDR3nt: TGTGCCAGCAGTGTGGACAGGCGCCCGTACGAGCAGTACTTC
CDR3aa: CASSVDRRPYEQYF

j_gene: TRBJ2-2
abundance: .
v_gene: TRBV29-1
d_gene: .
CDR3nt: TGCAGCGTTGCTCGGGGGGCCAACACCGGGGAGCTGTTTTTT
CDR3aa: CSVARGANTGELFF

j_gene: TRBJ1-2
abundance: .
v_gene: TRBV18
d_gene: .
CDR3nt: TGTGCCAGCTCACCTGACAGCAGCAACTATGGCTACACCTTC
CDR3aa: CASSPDSSNYGYTF

j_gene: TRBJ2-7
abundance: .
v_gene: TRBV6-6
d_gene: .
CDR3nt: TGTGCCAGCAGTTACGACCCCCAGGTGGGCTACGAGCAGTACTTC
CDR3aa: CASSYDPQVGYEQYF

j_gene: TRBJ1-2
abundance: once
v_gene: TRBV21-1
d_gene: .
CDR3nt: TGTGCCAGCAGCAAGGAGGGGTCCTATGGCTACACCTTC
CDR3aa: CASSKEGSYGYTF

j_gene: TRBJ2-7
abundance: .
v_gene: TRBV10-3
d_gene: TRBD1
CDR3nt: TGTGCCATCAGTGCTCAGGGACAGCCAATCGAGCAGTACTTC
CDR3aa: CAISAQGQPIEQYF

j_gene: TRBJ1-4
abundance: once
v_gene: TRBV4-1
d_gene: TRBD1
CDR3nt: TGCGCCAGCAGCCAAGAACAGGGGGCACAGCTGTTTTTT
CDR3aa: CASSQEQGAQLFF

j_gene: TRBJ2-1
abundance: .
v_gene: TRBV4-1
d_gene: TRBD2
CDR3nt: TGCGCCAGCAGCCAAGCGTGGCGGGAGGCGTACAATGAGCAGTTCTTC
CDR3aa: CASSQAWREAYNEQFF

j_gene: TRBJ1-3
abundance: .
v_gene: TRBV5-1
d_gene: .
CDR3nt: TGCGCCAGCAGCTTGGCGGGGAGCTCTGGAAACACCATATATTTT
CDR3aa: CASSLAGSSGNTIYF

j_gene: TRBJ1-5
abundance: .
v_gene: TRBV19
d_gene: .
CDR3nt: TGTGCCAGTACCCCCCCCGACAGGTGGGATCAGCCCCAGCATTTT
CDR3aa: CASTPPDRWDQPQHF

j_gene: TRBJ2-2
abundance: .
v_gene: TRBV19
d_gene: .
CDR3nt: TGTGCCAGTAGTACGAGTGGTAACACCGGGGAGCTGTTTTTT
CDR3aa: CASSTSGNTGELFF

j_gene: TRBJ1-4
abundance: .
v_gene: TRBV9
d_gene: .
CDR3nt: TGTGCCAGCAGCGTAGCGGAGGGTAACGCTGAAAAACTGTTTTTT
CDR3aa: CASSVAEGNAEKLFF

j_gene: TRBJ2-3
abundance: .
v_gene: TRBV9
d_gene: TRBD2
CDR3nt: TGTGCCAGCAGCGTAGTTGCCGGACTAGGCCCAGATACGCAGTATTTT
CDR3aa: CASSVVAGLGPDTQYF

j_gene: TRBJ1-5
abundance: .
v_gene: TRBV10-2
d_gene: .
CDR3nt: TGCGCCAGCAGTGAGTCGGCGGGGACTCAGCCCCAGCATTTT
CDR3aa: CASSESAGTQPQHF

j_gene: TRBJ2-1
abundance: .
v_gene: TRBV7-2
d_gene: .
CDR3nt: TGTGCCAGCAGCTCGGGACTCCAGGTCAATGAGCAGTTCTTC
CDR3aa: CASSSGLQVNEQFF

j_gene: TRBJ2-2
abundance: .
v_gene: TRBV30
d_gene: .
CDR3nt: TGTGCCTGGATTGGAGGGGGCGCAGCCGGGGAGCTGTTTTTT
CDR3aa: CAWIGGGAAGELFF

j_gene: TRBJ2-7
abundance: .
v_gene: TRBV5-1
d_gene: TRBD2
CDR3nt: TGCGCCAGTAAACCGGGACTAGCGGGATCCTACTCCTACGAGCAGTACTTC
CDR3aa: CASKPGLAGSYSYEQYF

j_gene: TRBJ2-1
abundance: .
v_gene: TRBV4-1
d_gene: TRBD2
CDR3nt: TGCGCCAGCGGGCCGGGACTAGCGGCCCTTATCGCCTACAATGAGCAGTTCTTC
CDR3aa: CASGPGLAALIAYNEQFF

j_gene: TRBJ1-4
abundance: .
v_gene: TRBV7-9
d_gene: .
CDR3nt: TGTGCCAGCAGTTCCACAGGTGAAGCTAATGAAAAACTGTTTTTT
CDR3aa: CASSSTGEANEKLFF

j_gene: TRBJ2-7
abundance: .
v_gene: TRBV11-1
d_gene: TRBD2
CDR3nt: TGTGCCAGCAGACTAGCGGGGGGGAACGAGCAGTACTTC
CDR3aa: CASRLAGGNEQYF